This section outlines one T cell receptor beta chain sequence together with its context. This record comes from a study of blood T cell repertoires in COVID-19. Study summary: The analysed material was cDNA or gDNA that came from T cells, B-cell-depleted T cells, or PBMCs.

CDR1 and CDR2 from the germline V gene are SGHTA and FQGTGA. The CDR3 has 14 residues. Trimming took 5 bases from V and 2 from J; bases not matched to a gene: 0. Methods used by the authors: Reference gene primer amplification in the assay estimated nucleated cell counts. Assay used: immunoSEQ multiplex PCR; TCRdb lists only in-frame clones, some missing. V, J and clone size were drawn from that table, and D and trimming were deduced from the DNA. This table holds around 200,000 clones, about 85% found once. The receptor was derived from a woman of 80 years or more with acute or convalescent COVID-19. The specimen was peripheral blood. The gene calls are TRBV7-3 and TRBJ2-6; the match to TRBD1 covers 7 bases. CDR3 protein: CASSDRAGANVLTF. DNA of the CDR3: TGTGCCAGCAGCGACAGGGCTGGGGCCAACGTCCTGACTTTC. The complete variable domain, with remaining parts taken from reference TRBV7-3 and TRBJ2-6, reads GAGVSQTPSNKVTEKGKYVELRCDPISGHTALYWYRQSLGQGPEFLIYFQGTGAADDSGLPNDRFFAVRPEGSVSTLKIQRTERGDSAVYLCASSDRAGANVLTFGAGSRLTVL.